The 25 T cell receptor beta chains reported below all come from one sample, sequenced in a study of shared clonotypes between healthy human individuals. Method: immunoSEQ multiplex PCR; TCRdb's copy keeps in-frame clones and lacks some. The sample includes hundreds of thousands of clones, less than 96% of them seen just once. Sequencing was carried out using naive CD4+ T cells sorted from blood. Subset denoted: CD45RA+ positively selected. The receptors stem from a woman in her 30s in good health.

The rearrangement joins TRBV6-5 to TRBJ1-2; D gene uncertain. V lost 0 bases and J lost 7, with 9 bases in between. CDR1 and CDR2 from the germline V gene are MNHEY and SVGAGI. This CDR3 has 13 amino acids. The chain's CDR3 is CASSYSGMSGYTF. CDR3 coding DNA: TGTGCCAGCAGTTACTCGGGGATGAGTGGCTACACCTTC.

The rearrangement links TRBV11-2 to TRBJ2-3, with D possibly being TRBD1 or TRBD2 (5 bases each). CDR1 and CDR2 from the germline V gene are SGHAT and FQNNGV. With 5 bases removed from V and 4 bases from J, the gap between germline ends came to 16 bases. The CDR3 contains 15 residues. CDR3 sequence (DNA): TGTGCCAGCAGCCCGCCCGGGGCCGGGGCAGATACGCAGTATTTT. It encodes CASSPPGAGADTQYF.

Here the CDR3 DNA reads TGTGCCAGTGGTACATCGGACAGCTCAGATACGCAGTATTTT. Protein product: CASGTSDSSDTQYF. The chain links TRBV19 to TRBJ2-3, with D perhaps TRBD1 (6 bases). Germline CDR1 and CDR2: LNHDA and SQIVND (reference sequence). The CDR3 loop spans 14 amino acids. V was clipped by 8 bases and J by 4 bases, with 16 bases between them.

The rearrangement links TRBV7-8 to TRBJ2-2, with a possible D match to TRBD2 (6 bases). The CDR3 has 15 amino acids. Germline V gene lookup returns CDR1 SGHVS and CDR2 FQNEAQ. Trimming left V 3 bases short and J 1 base short, with 9 bases between. The DNA for the CDR3 is TGTGCCAGCAGCTTCGAGCGGGTGAACACCGGGGAGCTGTTTTTT. It encodes CASSFERVNTGELFF.

This chain links TRBV28 with TRBJ2-4; TRBD1 matches at 9 bases. Germline loops: CDR1 MDHEN, CDR2 SYDVKM. J gave up 6 bases and V 6 bases, and 24 bases lay outside the gene matches. The CDR3 totals 20 residues. The chain's CDR3 is CASRAGQGNGLGHLRNIQYF. Written as DNA, the CDR3 is TGTGCCAGCAGAGCGGGACAGGGAAACGGTTTGGGTCATTTAAGAAACATTCAGTACTTC.

This chain links TRBV28 with TRBJ1-1, with D possibly matching TRBD1 (6 bases). CDR3 size: 13 residues. Looked up from germline, CDR1 is MDHEN and CDR2 is SYDVKM. V was pared by 6 bases and J by 4 bases, with 12 bases between. For the CDR3, the DNA is TGTGCCAGCAGCGTGGGAGGGGGCACTGAAGCTTTCTTT. Translation: CASSVGGGTEAFF.

The chain has TRBV28 and TRBJ2-7, with D perhaps TRBD1 (5 bases). CDR3 length equals 14 residues. CDR1 and CDR2 (germline): MDHEN, SYDVKM. V lost 2 bases, J lost 4 bases, and 12 bases lay in between. CDR3 in DNA: TGTGCCAGCAGTTTACCCACAGGCTTATACGAGCAGTACTTC. Protein: CASSLPTGLYEQYF. Full variable domain (missing parts from reference TRBV28 and TRBJ2-7): DVKVTQSSRYLVKRTGEKVFLECVQDMDHENMFWYRQDPGLGLRLIYFSYDVKMKEKGDIPEGYSVSREKKERFSLILESASTNQTSMYLCASSLPTGLYEQYFGPGTRLTVT.

For this clone: At the DNA level, this CDR3 is encoded by other sequences in the same sample as well. This chain connects TRBV5-5 to TRBJ2-7, with 11 bases aligning to TRBD2. The CDR3 is made up of 15 amino acids. The trim removed 2 bases at V and 0 bases at J, leaving 1 base unmatched. Germline values: CDR1 SGHKS, CDR2 YYEKEE (reference sequence). The CDR3 DNA reads TGTGCCAGCAGCTTAACTAGCGGGAGCTCCTACGAGCAGTACTTC. Translating gives CASSLTSGSSYEQYF.

The chain employs TRBV7-2 and TRBJ2-7; the D gene could be TRBD1 or TRBD2 (6 bases each). V was shortened by 0 bases and J by 4 bases, with 13 bases between the two germline ends. This CDR3 comprises 15 residues. Germline V CDR1 and CDR2: SGHTA, FQGNSA. CDR3: CASSLAGGTPYEQYF. The DNA for the CDR3 is TGTGCCAGCAGCTTAGCAGGGGGGACCCCTTACGAGCAGTACTTC. Variable domain in full (rest from reference TRBV7-2 and TRBJ2-7): GAGVSQSPSNKVTEKGKDVELRCDPISGHTALYWYRQSLGQGLEFLIYFQGNSAPDKSGLPSDRFSAERTGGSVSTLTIQRTQQEDSAVYLCASSLAGGTPYEQYFGPGTRLTVT.

The chain combines TRBV6-5 with TRBJ2-7, with a weak D call TRBD1 (6 bases). The germline V and J ends were trimmed by 2 bases and 6 bases, with 17 bases remaining between them. The germline V gene has CDR1 MNHEY and CDR2 SVGAGI. The CDR3 is 15 amino acids. Here the CDR3 reads CASSYDSSRGGEQYF. CDR3 coding DNA: TGTGCCAGCAGTTACGATTCCAGCAGGGGCGGCGAGCAGTACTTC.

The rearrangement joins TRBV19 to TRBJ2-7; TRBD1 might be the D (6 bases). The CDR3 consists of 16 residues. The V gene's germline CDR1 is LNHDA and CDR2 SQIVND (reference sequence). Trimming cost V 6 bases and J 0 bases, with 18 bases left between them. The CDR3 sequence: CASSHHRDTSSYEQYF. The CDR3 DNA reads as TGTGCCAGTAGCCACCACCGGGACACTTCCTCCTACGAGCAGTACTTC.

The chain employs TRBV19 and TRBJ1-5, with a tentative D call TRBD1 (5 bases). Germline V gives CDR1 LNHDA, CDR2 SQIVND (reference sequence). The CDR3 consists of 19 residues. Deletions cut 1 base from V and 7 bases from J, with 26 bases between. CDR3 in DNA: TGTGCCAGTAGTATAGTTTTGTGGCAGGGTGAGGGTTTAGGCCAGCCCCAGCATTTT. Translation gives CASSIVLWQGEGLGQPQHF.

This clone was detected only once. The J gene is TRBJ2-1, the V gene TRBV7-4; D gene uncertain. The CDR3 sequence is 16 residues long. In germline, CDR1 is SGHVT, CDR2 SQSDAQ. Trimming pared 5 bases from V and 8 bases from J, leaving 22 bases between. The CDR3 DNA sequence: TGTGCCAGCAGCCACGGCCTTGGTATAGAGGCGGATGAGCAGTTCTTC. Its translation: CASSHGLGIEADEQFF. Using reference TRBV7-4 and TRBJ2-1 for the parts outside the CDR3, the full variable domain is GAGVSQSPRYKVAKRGRDVALRCDSISGHVTLYWYRQTLGQGSEVLTYSQSDAQRDKSGRPSGRFSAERPERSVSTLKIQRTEQGDSAVYLCASSHGLGIEADEQFFGPGTRLTVL.

In nucleotides, the CDR3 is TGTGCCACCGTCTCCGGGCCCTGGTCCGGAAACACCATATATTTT. It yields the protein CATVSGPWSGNTIYF. The genes are TRBV28 and TRBJ1-3, with no clear D. The CDR3 length is 15 residues. Trimming pared 10 bases from V and 4 bases from J, leaving 20 bases between. From germline, CDR1 is MDHEN and CDR2 SYDVKM.

Remarks on this clone: This sample includes further DNA sequences coding for the same CDR3. The chain carries TRBV27 and TRBJ1-2; 7 positions agree with TRBD1. The CDR3 has 15 amino acids. After removal of 6 bases from V and 0 bases from J, the junction contained 7 bases not matched to a gene. Germline CDR1 and CDR2: MNHEY and SMNVEV (reference sequence). This CDR3 reads CASRTGANTNYGYTF. The CDR3 DNA is TGTGCCAGCAGAACAGGGGCGAACACTAACTATGGCTACACCTTC.

The chain carries TRBV20-1 and TRBJ2-7, with TRBD1 identical over 7 bases. This CDR3 is built from 11 residues. After removal of 5 bases from V and 5 bases from J, the junction contained 3 bases not matched to a gene. Germline CDR1 DFQATT, CDR2 SNEGSKA (reference sequence). CDR3 residues: CSAETGNEQYF. The CDR3 DNA reads TGCAGTGCTGAGACAGGGAACGAGCAGTACTTC.

The CDR3 here is CASSSRGRGYTF. In nucleotides, the CDR3 is TGTGCCAGCAGTTCGAGGGGGCGAGGCTACACCTTC. V gene TRBV27 combines with J gene TRBJ1-2, with 7 bases that match TRBD1. Germline CDR1 reads MNHEY; CDR2 reads SMNVEV (reference sequence). V was pared by 4 bases and J by 8 bases, with 4 bases of the junction left unmatched. This CDR3 region has 12 residues.

This chain joins TRBV19 and TRBJ1-5, with 11 positions matching TRBD1. The germline gives CDR1 LNHDA, CDR2 SQIVND (reference sequence). The CDR3 has 16 residues. The ends lost 1 base at V and 4 bases at J; junction bases unmatched: 3. Here the CDR3 reads CASSIVWDRGNQPQHF. The CDR3 region has the DNA TGTGCCAGTAGTATAGTTTGGGACAGGGGGAATCAGCCCCAGCATTTT.

The rearrangement links TRBV10-2 to TRBJ1-1, with D perhaps TRBD1 (5 bases). CDR1 and CDR2 (germline): WSHSY, SAAADI. The CDR3 runs to 15 residues. Trimming cost V 2 bases and J 0 bases, with 10 bases left between them. CDR3 residues: CASSENRLMNTEAFF. In DNA form, the CDR3 reads TGCGCCAGCAGTGAGAACAGGCTCATGAACACTGAAGCTTTCTTT.

This clone appeared once. The V call is TRBV29-1, the J call TRBJ1-1; unclear D gene. The CDR3 extends over 10 amino acids. CDR1 SQVTM and CDR2 ANQGSEA come from the germline V gene. V gave up 6 bases and J gave up 8 bases, with 10 bases separating them. The CDR3 DNA reads TGCAGCGTATCGGCAGAGGAAGCTTTCTTT. Translated: CSVSAEEAFF.

This sequence joins TRBV7-2 and TRBJ1-1, with a possible D match to TRBD1 (6 bases). The germline V gene has CDR1 SGHTA and CDR2 FQGNSA. The CDR3 is made up of 15 amino acids. V lost 1 base and J 4 bases, leaving 13 bases between the germline ends. DNA of the CDR3: TGTGCCAGCAGCTTAGTACCGGGGGCGCGCACTGAAGCTTTCTTT. Translated, it gives CASSLVPGARTEAFF.

This rearrangement joins TRBV5-1 to TRBJ1-1, with D maybe TRBD1 (5 bases). Germline CDR1 and CDR2: SGHRS and YFSETQ. V gave up 0 bases and J gave up 3 bases, with 15 bases separating them. The CDR3 has 16 amino acids. Here the CDR3 DNA reads TGCGCCAGCAGCTTGGGGCCTCAGGGCGTGGACACTGAAGCTTTCTTT. Translation: CASSLGPQGVDTEAFF.

The V and J genes are TRBV19 and TRBJ2-2, with D perhaps matching TRBD1 (5 bases). CDR1 is LNHDA and CDR2 is SQIVND in the germline V gene (reference sequence). V lost 2 bases, J lost 2 bases, and 12 bases lay in between. The CDR3 has 16 amino acids. The CDR3 DNA reads as TGTGCCAGTAGTATATATAGCAGGGTAAACACCGGGGAGCTGTTTTTT. Translation gives CASSIYSRVNTGELFF.

V gene TRBV15 combines with J gene TRBJ2-2; D remains ambiguous. This CDR3 has 13 amino acids. V lost 3 bases and J lost 3, with 5 bases in between. CDR1 is LNHNV and CDR2 is YYDKDF in the germline V gene (reference sequence). The CDR3 is CATSRGYTGELFF. As DNA, the CDR3 is TGTGCCACCAGCAGGGGATACACCGGGGAGCTGTTTTTT.

The rearrangement joins TRBV10-2 to TRBJ2-3; the match to TRBD1 covers 10 bases. V was pared by 8 bases and J by 1 base, with 3 bases of the junction left unmatched. The CDR3 totals 14 residues. CDR1 is WSHSY and CDR2 is SAAADI in the germline V gene. The CDR3 DNA reads as TGCGCCAGCGTCGGGACAGGGGGCACAGATACGCAGTATTTT. This gives the protein CASVGTGGTDTQYF.